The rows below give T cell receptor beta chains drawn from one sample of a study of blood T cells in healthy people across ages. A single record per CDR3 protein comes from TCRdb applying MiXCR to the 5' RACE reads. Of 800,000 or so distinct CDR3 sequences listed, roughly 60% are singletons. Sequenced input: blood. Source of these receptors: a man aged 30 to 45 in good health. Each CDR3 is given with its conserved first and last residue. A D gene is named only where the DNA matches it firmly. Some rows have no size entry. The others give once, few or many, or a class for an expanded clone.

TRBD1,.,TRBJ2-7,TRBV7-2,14,CASSLEGQAYEQYF,TGTGCCAGCAGCTTAGAGGGACAGGCCTACGAGCAGTACTTC
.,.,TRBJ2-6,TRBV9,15,CASSVGQSGANVLTF,TGTGCCAGCAGCGTGGGTCAGTCTGGGGCCAACGTCCTGACTTTC
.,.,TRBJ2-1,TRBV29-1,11,CSALRSDEQFF,TGCAGCGCCCTTCGATCTGATGAGCAGTTCTTC
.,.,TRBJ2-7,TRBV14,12,CASSQVYNEQYF,TGTGCCAGCAGCCAGGTGTACAATGAGCAGTACTTC
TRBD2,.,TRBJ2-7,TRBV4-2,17,CASSQDQLAGGTYEQYF,TGTGCCAGCAGCCAGGACCAACTAGCGGGGGGTACCTACGAGCAGTACTTC
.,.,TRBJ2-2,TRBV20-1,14,CSASLPENTGELFF,TGCAGTGCTAGTTTACCTGAGAACACCGGGGAGCTGTTTTTT
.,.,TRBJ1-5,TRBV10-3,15,CAISAGLYSNQPQHF,TGTGCCATCAGTGCGGGGCTCTATAGCAATCAGCCCCAGCATTTT
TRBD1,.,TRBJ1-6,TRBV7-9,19,CASSIRDRGSDVDGSPLHF,TGTGCCAGCAGCATCCGGGACAGGGGGTCGGATGTCGATGGTTCACCCCTCCACTTT
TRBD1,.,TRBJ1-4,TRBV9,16,CASSREGGQGNEKLFF,TGTGCCAGCAGCCGAGAAGGCGGACAGGGAAATGAAAAACTGTTTTTT
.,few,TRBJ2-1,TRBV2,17,CASSEMLLSGFNNEQFF,TGTGCCAGCAGTGAAATGTTGTTGAGCGGGTTTAACAATGAGCAGTTCTTC
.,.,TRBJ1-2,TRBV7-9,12,CASSLASGGYTF,TGTGCCAGCAGCTTAGCGTCGGGAGGCTACACCTTC
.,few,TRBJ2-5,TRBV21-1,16,CAIYSLTGHSQETQYF,TGTGCCATCTACTCCTTGACAGGACACTCGCAAGAGACCCAGTACTTC
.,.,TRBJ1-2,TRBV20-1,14,CSAFPPARAYGYTF,TGCAGTGCTTTCCCCCCCGCCAGGGCCTATGGCTACACCTTC
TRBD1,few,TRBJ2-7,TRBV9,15,CASSVGWTGGSEQYF,TGTGCCAGCAGCGTCGGCTGGACAGGGGGCTCCGAGCAGTACTTC
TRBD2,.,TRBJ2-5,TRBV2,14,CASSASGAPSQQYF,TGTGCCAGCAGTGCCAGCGGGGCCCCGTCCCAGCAGTACTTC
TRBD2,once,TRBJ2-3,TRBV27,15,CASGVLAGGQDTQYF,TGTGCCAGCGGTGTTTTAGCGGGGGGGCAAGATACGCAGTATTTT
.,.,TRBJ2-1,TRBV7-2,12,CASSFTVSEQFF,TGTGCCAGCAGCTTCACGGTGAGTGAGCAGTTCTTC